This T cell receptor beta chain is from a study of T cell responses to AZD1222 COVID-19 vaccine. Trimming removed 3 bases from V and 9 bases from J, with 17 bases in between. The germline V gene has CDR1 SNHLY and CDR2 FYNNEI. This CDR3 has 14 amino acids. The assay was immunoSEQ multiplex PCR, and TCRdb's table has in-frame clones only and misses some. Among approximately 120,000 clones listed, more than 85% were seen once. This receptor was obtained from an adult in good health. V and J are TRBV2 and TRBJ1-2, with D possibly TRBD1 on 6 matching bases. Sample: peripheral blood, taken on day 0 of AZD1222 vaccination. CDR3 sequence (DNA): TGTGCCAGCAGTGAGGAGACAGGTTCTATCAGCTACACCTTC. Encoded protein: CASSEETGSISYTF.